The rows below give T cell receptor beta chains drawn from one sample of a study of shared clonotypes between healthy human individuals. The table came from immunoSEQ multiplex PCR; TCRdb's copy has only in-frame clones and leaves some out. In the table there are about 1.9 million clones, over 85% of which are singletons. The sample was naive CD8+ T cells from PBMCs. The receptors stem from a man between 18 and 29 years old in good health. Some clones in this sample may be carry-over from other donors' samples. The CDR3 runs from the conserved cysteine through the conserved F or W. A D gene is named only where the DNA matches it firmly. The size field is filled for only some rows; it gives once, few, many or a size class.

D,V,J,size,CDR3,DNA
.,TRBV6-5,TRBJ1-1,.,CASSYGRSMNTEAFF,TGTGCCAGCAGTTACGGACGGAGCATGAACACTGAAGCTTTCTTT
TRBD1,TRBV9,TRBJ1-1,.,CASSVRDRDGTEAFF,TGTGCCAGCAGCGTAAGGGACAGGGATGGCACTGAAGCTTTCTTT
.,TRBV12-5,TRBJ2-7,.,CASGLVTPQGITYEQYF,TGTGCTAGTGGTTTGGTAACTCCGCAGGGGATTACCTACGAGCAGTACTTC
.,TRBV7-9,TRBJ1-5,.,CASRQGDNQPQHF,TGTGCCAGCAGGCAGGGAGATAATCAGCCCCAGCATTTT
TRBD2,TRBV7-9,TRBJ2-3,.,CASSSTSGRVLRVDTQYF,TGTGCCAGCAGCAGTACTAGCGGGAGGGTCCTACGGGTAGATACGCAGTATTTT
TRBD1,TRBV28,TRBJ2-2,.,CASGTGIPTGELFF,TGTGCCAGTGGGACAGGGATACCCACCGGGGAGCTGTTTTTT
.,TRBV29-1,TRBJ2-1,.,CSVVAQRGGIYNEQFF,TGCAGCGTTGTCGCCCAAAGGGGGGGGATTTACAATGAGCAGTTCTTC
.,TRBV25-1,TRBJ2-1,once,CASSDGGGGSYNEQFF,TGTGCCAGCAGTGACGGTGGAGGGGGGTCCTACAATGAGCAGTTCTTC
.,TRBV19,TRBJ2-2,.,CASQWRPNTGELFF,TGTGCCAGTCAGTGGCGGCCGAACACCGGGGAGCTGTTTTTT
.,TRBV5-4,TRBJ2-1,once,CASSQPGASSYNEQFF,TGTGCCAGCAGCCAGCCGGGAGCCAGCTCCTACAATGAGCAGTTCTTC
TRBD1,TRBV5-6,TRBJ2-1,.,CASRDRAGEQFF,TGTGCCAGCAGGGACAGGGCTGGTGAGCAGTTCTTC
TRBD2,TRBV2,TRBJ2-1,.,CASSEGTSGSRTYNEQFF,TGTGCCAGCAGTGAAGGGACTAGCGGGAGTCGGACCTACAATGAGCAGTTCTTC
TRBD1,TRBV6-1,TRBJ1-5,.,CASSERQGPQPQHF,TGTGCCAGCAGTGAGAGACAGGGCCCTCAGCCCCAGCATTTT
TRBD2,TRBV19,TRBJ2-7,.,CASSMRGAYEQYF,TGTGCCAGTAGTATGCGGGGGGCCTACGAGCAGTACTTC
TRBD1,TRBV28,TRBJ1-1,.,CASSPTGGEEFVTEAFF,TGTGCCAGCAGTCCTACAGGGGGCGAGGAGTTTGTCACTGAAGCTTTCTTT
TRBD1,TRBV27,TRBJ1-1,.,CASSPRQGAANTEAFF,TGTGCCAGCAGTCCACGACAGGGGGCGGCAAACACTGAAGCTTTCTTT
TRBD1,TRBV6-6,TRBJ2-1,.,CATKLPGQIYEQFF,TGTGCCACCAAACTTCCGGGACAGATATATGAGCAGTTCTTC
TRBD2,TRBV6-5,TRBJ2-1,few,CASSYSTSGSGYEQFF,TGTGCCAGCAGTTACTCGACTAGCGGGAGCGGGTATGAGCAGTTCTTC
TRBD2,TRBV4-1,TRBJ2-1,.,CASSQVAGGLGNEQFF,TGCGCCAGCAGCCAAGTTGCGGGAGGGCTCGGCAATGAGCAGTTCTTC
.,TRBV28,TRBJ1-1,few,CASSLFAGTEAFF,TGTGCCAGCAGCCTATTCGCGGGGACTGAAGCTTTCTTT
.,TRBV4-3,TRBJ1-1,few,CASSQGFTLEAFF,TGCGCCAGCAGCCAAGGCTTCACCCTTGAAGCTTTCTTT
TRBD2,TRBV27,TRBJ2-1,.,CASSLGASGIGNEQFF,TGTGCCAGCAGTTTGGGGGCTAGCGGGATAGGGAATGAGCAGTTCTTC
TRBD1,TRBV9,TRBJ1-1,once,CASSPRTGVNTEAFF,TGTGCCAGCAGCCCCCGGACAGGCGTGAACACTGAAGCTTTCTTT
.,TRBV30,TRBJ2-1,.,CAWSLVRLEDEQFF,TGTGCCTGGAGTCTCGTACGGCTTGAGGATGAGCAGTTCTTC
.,TRBV6-6,TRBJ1-4,.,CASSYQRQANEKLFF,TGTGCCAGCAGTTACCAGAGACAGGCTAATGAAAAACTGTTTTTT
.,TRBV6-1,TRBJ2-7,.,CASRADRDSYEQYF,TGTGCCAGCAGAGCGGACAGAGATTCCTACGAGCAGTACTTC
TRBD1,TRBV5-1,TRBJ1-1,.,CASSWTGMNTEAFF,TGCGCCAGCAGCTGGACAGGTATGAACACTGAAGCTTTCTTT
.,TRBV11-2,TRBJ2-1,.,CASSQTRLNEQFF,TGTGCCAGCAGCCAAACCAGACTCAATGAGCAGTTCTTC
TRBD2,TRBV29-1,TRBJ2-1,.,CSVELTSGRSNEQFF,TGCAGCGTTGAATTAACTAGCGGGAGGAGCAATGAGCAGTTCTTC
.,TRBV19,TRBJ1-2,.,CASSYRHQADGYTF,TGTGCCAGTAGTTACAGACACCAGGCGGATGGCTACACCTTC